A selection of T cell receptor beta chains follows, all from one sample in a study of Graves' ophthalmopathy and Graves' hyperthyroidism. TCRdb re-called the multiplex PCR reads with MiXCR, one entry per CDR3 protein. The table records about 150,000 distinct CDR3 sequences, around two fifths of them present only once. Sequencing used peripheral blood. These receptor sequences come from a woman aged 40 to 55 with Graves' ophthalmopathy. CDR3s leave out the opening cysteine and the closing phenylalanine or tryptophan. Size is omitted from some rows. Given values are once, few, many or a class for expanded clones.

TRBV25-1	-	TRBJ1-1	ASSPLDSIAYEAF
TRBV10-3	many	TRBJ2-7	AISDQTGGRGSYEQY
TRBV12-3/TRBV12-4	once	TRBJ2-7	ASSVPGTSGKQY
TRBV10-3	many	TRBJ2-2	AINGGAGTGELF
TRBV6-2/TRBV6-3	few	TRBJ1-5	ASSFHDPRGNQPQH
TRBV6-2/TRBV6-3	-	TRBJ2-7	ASSYGRAALGYEQY
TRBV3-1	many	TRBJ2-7	ASSQGGGLGNEQY
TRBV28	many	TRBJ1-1	ASSLRTENTEAF
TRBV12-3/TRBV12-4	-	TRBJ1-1	ASRQQGRGTEAF
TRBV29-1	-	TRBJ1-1	SGLMRGEAF
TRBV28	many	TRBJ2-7	ASSLADRGPYEQY
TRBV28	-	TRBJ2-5	ASSFRRRYQETQY
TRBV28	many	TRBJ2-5	ASSFRGTGQETQY
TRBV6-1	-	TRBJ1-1	ASSFDSIEAF
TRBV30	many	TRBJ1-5	AWSGGGDQPQH
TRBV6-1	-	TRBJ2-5	ASSHRTGGWVETQY
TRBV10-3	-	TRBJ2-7	AISDGTGGFYEQY
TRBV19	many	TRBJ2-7	ASRQTGTGTYEQY
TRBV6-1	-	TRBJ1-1	ASSEPWGRGRDTEAF
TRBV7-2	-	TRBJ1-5	ASSLGWGEQPQH
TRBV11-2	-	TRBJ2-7	ASSLVRQPSEQY
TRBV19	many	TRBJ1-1	ASISSGGAFNPNTEAF
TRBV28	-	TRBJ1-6	ASSQGTGERSPLH
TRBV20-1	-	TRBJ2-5	SASPAWRDQETQY